The sequence of this T cell receptor (beta chain) was determined in a study of T cells in Graves' hyperthyroidism and ophthalmopathy. RNA transcripts yielded amplified TCR beta CDR3 regions. First-round RT-PCR of the TCR CDR3 relied on the HTBI primer set. One entry per CDR3 protein, called by TCRdb with MiXCR from the multiplex PCR reads. The repertoire includes about half a million distinct CDR3 sequences, less than 25% of them detected once, and more than 20% sits in the top ten. V was clipped by 1 base and J by 0 bases, with 13 bases between them. The CDR3 loop spans 17 amino acids. CDR1 and CDR2 (germline): MNHNS, SASEGT. This clonotype was counted at least ten times.

This receptor was obtained from a man aged 18-30 years with Graves' hyperthyroidism. The source material was blood. This chain uses TRBV6-1 with TRBJ2-4; D is tentatively TRBD1 or TRBD2 (5 bases each). CDR3 bases: TGTGCCAGCAGTGAAGAGGGACGGTTACTAGCCAAAAACATTCAGTACTTC. This codes for CASSEEGRLLAKNIQYF.